This T cell receptor (beta chain) was captured by sequencing in a study of control samples from healthy donors and cancer patients (dated by TCRdb to 2018 to 2021). The library came from the immunoSEQ multiplex PCR assay. In its TCRdb copy, this immuneACCESS table keeps in-frame sequences only and misses some clones. Where compared with another copy, unresolved V genes explain less than half of these, and the others have no known cause. The table for this sample lists about 80,000 clones; 84% of them were counted only once. The ten largest clones capture about 9.9% of the sample. Note on this clone: Its antigen target is currently unknown. No base-level quality is on record; no much larger clone is a single base apart.

The CDR3 runs 15 residues from the cysteine to the phenylalanine. Kept here is only the CDR3 DNA, which spans 45 bases and is read in frame from base 1. Per the germline V gene, LGHNA is the CDR1 and YNFKEQ is the CDR2. Trimming at the junction amounts to 0 bases on V and 7 bases on J, and the germline ends lie 10 bases apart. The origin of this receptor is a man in his 60s with head and neck cancer. The rearranged segments are TRBV4-2 and TRBJ1-6; TRBD1 is possibly the D segment (5 matching bases). Sequences were obtained from PBMCs. The CDR3 reads as follows: CASSQEEGFNSPLHF. Read as DNA, the sequence is TGTGCCAGCAGCCAAGAAGAGGGGTTCAATTCACCCCTCCACTTT.